Here is one T cell receptor (beta chain) with its context. Its antigen is not known. This sample is drawn from a study of CD8 T cells in ankylosing spondylitis. V gave up 4 bases and J gave up 7 bases, with 8 bases separating them. CDR1 is SEHNR, CDR2 FQNEAQ, per germline (reference sequence). This CDR3 contains 11 residues. Study-level points and caveats: Among TCR beta sequences, a motif of under 10 highly homologous variants appeared characteristic of ankylosing spondylitis blood. It was reported that disease-linked clones were significantly enriched in matched ankylosing spondylitis synovial fluid.

From the 5' RACE reads, TCRdb called clonotypes with MiXCR, one entry per CDR3 protein. The table has 200,000 to 250,000 distinct CDR3 sequences, roughly 10% seen once. This clonotype originated in a male donor with ankylosing spondylitis or in good health (not recorded which). Sequenced: blood, either unsorted or a sorted T cell fraction (not recorded which). The rearrangement joins TRBV7-9 to TRBJ2-7; D is unresolved. The CDR3 nucleotides read TGTGCCAGCAGCTCGTGGTCGGAGCAGTACTTC. Translation: CASSSWSEQYF.